Each of the 10 T cell receptor beta chains below was sequenced from the same sample in a study of pediatric ulcerative colitis. Data came from immunoSEQ multiplex PCR; TCRdb stores just in-frame clones and leaves some out. The data hold about 60,000 clones, with around 86% observed a single time. Material for sequencing was blood. The source is a boy aged 5 to 17 who was a control in a study of pediatric ulcerative colitis.

V usage is TRBV6-5 and J usage is TRBJ2-7, with D hard to call. The CDR3 contains 16 residues. Germline CDR1 reads MNHEY; CDR2 reads SVGAGI. Trimming removed 2 bases at V and 3 bases at J, with 17 bases between. The DNA for the CDR3 is TGTGCCAGCAGTTACGCCAGTCCACCCTCAGGCTACGAGCAGTACTTC. It translates to CASSYASPPSGYEQYF.

V gene TRBV7-3 combines with J gene TRBJ2-3; possibly TRBD2 for D (5 bases). The CDR3 is 14 amino acids. Per the germline V gene, CDR1 is SGHTA and CDR2 is FQGTGA. Trimming cost V 5 bases and J 1 base, with 10 bases left between them. The CDR3 sequence: CASSPGLGTDTQYF. The CDR3 DNA follows: TGTGCCAGCAGCCCCGGACTGGGCACAGATACGCAGTATTTT. The whole variable domain, remainder taken from reference TRBV7-3 and TRBJ2-3, is GAGVSQTPSNKVTEKGKYVELRCDPISGHTALYWYRQSLGQGPEFLIYFQGTGAADDSGLPNDRFFAVRPEGSVSTLKIQRTERGDSAVYLCASSPGLGTDTQYFGPGTRLTVL.

This sequence joins TRBV27 and TRBJ2-1; no clear D. With 5 bases removed from V and 6 bases from J, the gap between germline ends came to 20 bases. Germline V gives CDR1 MNHEY, CDR2 SMNVEV (reference sequence). This CDR3 is built from 16 residues. In nucleotides, the CDR3 is TGTGCCAGCAGTACCTTTAGGCAGGCAACCTCCAATGAGCAGTTCTTC. This sequence encodes CASSTFRQATSNEQFF.

This clone appeared a few times. This chain joins TRBV21-1 and TRBJ1-1; no check of the table's D call, TRBD1, against the DNA was made. TRBV21-1 counts as a pseudogene. The CDR3 is made up of 14 amino acids. CDR3 sequence (DNA): TGTGCCAGCAGCAAAGGCTCAGGGGAAACTGAAGCTTTCTTT. Translation: CASSKGSGETEAFF.

The rearrangement joins TRBV6-5 to TRBJ2-4; weak D call: TRBD1 (5 bases). CDR3 size: 15 residues. V shed 5 bases and J shed 6 bases, with 17 bases lying between them. Germline-derived CDR1 and CDR2 are MNHEY and SVGAGI. CDR3 DNA: TGTGCCAGCAGTCCCACGGCAGGGCTAGGAAACATTCAGTACTTC. Translating gives CASSPTAGLGNIQYF.

The chain has TRBV27 and TRBJ2-1; D is uncertain. Between the trimmed V and J ends, which lost 3 bases and 2 bases, there was a span of 11 bases. The CDR3 is made up of 15 amino acids. From germline, CDR1 is MNHEY and CDR2 SMNVEV (reference sequence). CDR3 DNA sequence: TGTGCCAGCAGTTTCCCAGGTAGAGCCTACAATGAGCAGTTCTTC. This gives the protein CASSFPGRAYNEQFF.

The rearrangement joins TRBV27 to TRBJ2-3; no firm D call. CDR1 and CDR2 from the germline V gene are MNHEY and SMNVEV (reference sequence). This CDR3 comprises 15 residues. Trimming removed 8 bases at V and 2 bases at J, with 17 bases between. In DNA, the CDR3 is TGTGCCAGCCAAAGGGCAGCTCTTGACACAGATACGCAGTATTTT. Translation gives CASQRAALDTDTQYF.

The V gene is TRBV5-1, the J gene TRBJ2-1, with 7 nucleotides matching TRBD2. The V gene's germline CDR1 is SGHRS and CDR2 YFSETQ. CDR3 length: 15 amino acids. V lost 4 bases to trimming and J lost 2 bases; unmatched junction nucleotides: 6. The CDR3 sequence is CASSPGTITYNEQFF. CDR3 sequence (DNA): TGCGCCAGCAGCCCAGGGACTATTACCTACAATGAGCAGTTCTTC.

The rearrangement links TRBV5-1 to TRBJ2-2; 8 nucleotides align to TRBD2. CDR1 is SGHRS and CDR2 is YFSETQ in the germline V gene. The V gene end was trimmed by 7 bases and the J gene end by 4 bases; junction bases not matched to a gene: 12. The CDR3 has 16 amino acids. DNA for the CDR3: TGCGCCAGCGGGGCCCTTAGCGGGGACACCACCGGGGAGCTGTTTTTT. Its protein product is CASGALSGDTTGELFF.

This rearrangement joins TRBV5-8 to TRBJ1-1; TRBD1 matches at 7 bases. The CDR3 consists of 16 residues. V gave up 8 bases and J gave up 4 bases; unmatched junction bases: 17. Looked up from germline, CDR1 is SGHTS and CDR2 is YDEGEE. CDR3 amino acids: CASTLGSVAGGTEAFF. In DNA, the CDR3 is TGTGCCAGTACCCTCGGATCGGTGGCAGGGGGCACTGAAGCTTTCTTT.